One TCR beta chain is described in this entry. The antigen is not known. The data were obtained in a study of cytomegalovirus exposure and HLA in healthy donors. Separate from the 666-subject first cohort, the roughly 120-subject validation cohort was the one that the donors belonged to. The CDR3 covers 12 residues. The J segment lost 9 bases and the V segment lost 6 bases, leaving 5 bases of the junction unmatched. Germline values: CDR1 MNHNS, CDR2 SASEGT. General observations from the study: Cytomegalovirus-associated status was assigned to some 180 TCR beta chains. First-cohort TCR clusters were later found to tend to co-occur in the approximately 110 validation repertoires. Generally TCR sequences proved uncommon, though certain public TCRs appeared in numerous donors.

Generated by immunoSEQ multiplex PCR, the TCRdb table keeps only in-frame clones and is missing some. The sample consists of about 130,000 clones, about 89% of them appearing once. This TCR came from a woman under 30 in good health and CMV-seronegative. The V and J genes are TRBV6-1 and TRBJ2-1; 7 bases are a match to TRBD1. Specimen: PBMCs. The CDR3 loop reads CASRHRGFEQFF. As DNA, the CDR3 is TGTGCCAGCAGACACAGGGGCTTTGAGCAGTTCTTC.